Each of the 5 T cell receptor beta chains below was sequenced from the same sample in a study of cytomegalovirus exposure and HLA in healthy donors. With 60 Vbeta and 13 Jbeta primers, the PCR was carried out. The protocol was immunoSEQ multiplex PCR, while the TCRdb copy is restricted to in-frame clones and leaves out a portion. Among 100,000 to 120,000 clones listed, approximately 82% were seen once. Source material: PBMCs. The receptors originated from a man aged 40-50 years in good health and CMV-seropositive.

This clone has just one count. The rearrangement links TRBV6-5 to TRBJ1-5; TRBD1 matches at 9 bases. Losses at the gene ends were 5 bases for V and 11 bases for J; bases not matched to a gene: 10. This CDR3 is 14 amino acids long. Germline V CDR1 and CDR2: MNHEY, SVGAGI. The CDR3 spells CASSRDREGKSQHF. CDR3 DNA: TGTGCCAGCAGTCGGGACAGGGAGGGTAAGTCCCAGCATTTT.

This clone was seen a few times. The rearrangement links TRBV19 to TRBJ2-5; D possibly corresponds to TRBD2 (6 bases). V shed 7 bases and J shed 7 bases, with 19 bases lying between them. This CDR3 region has 14 residues. Germline assignment: CDR1 LNHDA and CDR2 SQIVND (reference sequence). The CDR3 loop is CASKPSGPMGTQYF. The CDR3 DNA sequence: TGTGCCAGTAAGCCGAGCGGGCCCATGGGGACCCAGTACTTC.

V usage is TRBV5-1 and J usage is TRBJ1-4; unclear D gene. The CDR3 contains 16 residues. Trimming left V 3 bases short and J 7 bases short, with 19 bases between. Germline CDR1 reads SGHRS; CDR2 reads YFSETQ. In nucleotides, the CDR3 is TGCGCCAGCAGCTCGCCTGGGTTAGGAAGCGCTGAAAAACTGTTTTTT. Translation gives CASSSPGLGSAEKLFF.

A few counts support this clone. V usage is TRBV6-5 and J usage is TRBJ1-2; D is perhaps TRBD1 (6 bases). This CDR3 has 13 amino acids. V was trimmed by 5 bases and J by 6 bases, leaving 13 bases between them. Germline V CDR1 and CDR2: MNHEY, SVGAGI. The CDR3 nucleotides are TGTGCCAGCAGTAACAGGGATGGGAATGGCTACACCTTC. Translated, it gives CASSNRDGNGYTF.

V gene TRBV7-3 combines with J gene TRBJ2-7; 8 bases line up with TRBD1. The V gene's germline CDR1 is SGHTA and CDR2 FQGTGA. The CDR3 is 14 residues long. The ends lost 4 bases at V and 3 bases at J; junction bases unmatched: 5. CDR3 sequence reads: CASSSQGGDYEQYF. The CDR3 nucleotides are TGTGCCAGCAGCTCACAGGGGGGAGACTACGAGCAGTACTTC.